This T cell receptor beta chain was recovered during a study of T cell repertoires in aging, cancer and after chemotherapy. The wider study: Over several months to years, re-sampled healthy donor repertoires clearly shared clones.

Multiplex touch-down PCR with TRB-A/B primers amplified rearranged V-D-J TRB sequences. TCRdb independently ran MiXCR on the multiplex PCR reads; one entry per CDR3 protein. The table lists about 11,000 distinct CDR3 sequences, around 25% of them singletons, with 1.9% in the top ten. Looked up from germline, CDR1 is SGHRS and CDR2 is YFSETQ. V dropped 4 bases and J dropped 1; count of bases not matched to a gene: 12. This CDR3 comprises 19 residues. Amplification of TCR beta used genomic DNA extracted from peripheral blood. The sequence was collected from a human donor in good health. Sample: blood. This chain uses TRBV5-1 with TRBJ2-3; 13 positions match TRBD2. The DNA for the CDR3 is TGCGCCAGCAGCATCCTCCGGACTAGCGGGGGTTCCGGCACAGATACGCAGTATTTT. Protein: CASSILRTSGGSGTDTQYF.